These 26 T cell receptor beta chains originate from one sample sequenced in a study of Ad26.COV2.S vaccination and SARS-CoV-2 variants. The sample's treatment: some 20 received Ad26.COV2.S at low or high dose, single or two shots; 5 received placebo; per-sample allocation not given. At day 63 after the first vaccine or placebo injection, samples were drawn. Clones were read by immunoSEQ multiplex PCR, and TCRdb kept only the in-frame ones, dropping some. The table has roughly 380,000 clones, roughly 90% seen once. The material was peripheral blood, obtained in a trial of Ad26.COV2.S vaccine versus placebo. Receptors originate from a person between 18 and 65 years old who received the Ad26.COV2.S COVID-19 vaccine or a placebo.

The chain links TRBV11-3 to TRBJ2-1, with D perhaps TRBD2 (6 bases). Trimming pared 3 bases from V and 4 bases from J, leaving 10 bases between. CDR3 length: 14 amino acids. The germline gives CDR1 SGHNT, CDR2 YENEEA. The CDR3 region has the DNA TGTGCCAGCAGCTTCGCGACTAGATACAATGAGCAGTTCTTC. Translating it yields CASSFATRYNEQFF.

The chain combines TRBV19 with TRBJ1-1, with a tentative D call TRBD1 (5 bases). The CDR3 length is 16 residues. Germline CDR1 reads LNHDA; CDR2 reads SQIVND (reference sequence). V lost 0 bases, J lost 0 bases, and 11 bases lay in between. The CDR3: CASSIEGQRLNTEAFF. The CDR3, as DNA: TGTGCCAGTAGTATAGAGGGGCAGCGCTTGAACACTGAAGCTTTCTTT.

The rearrangement links TRBV6-5 to TRBJ1-3, with TRBD1 matching over 8 bases. With 7 bases clipped from V and 3 bases from J, the junction kept 5 bases outside the gene matches. This CDR3 has 14 residues. Germline V gene lookup returns CDR1 MNHEY and CDR2 SVGAGI. The CDR3 DNA is TGTGCCAGCACCCGGACAGGGCGTGGAAACACCATATATTTT. Its translation is CASTRTGRGNTIYF.

J is TRBJ1-4 and V is TRBV7-9; 7 nucleotides agree with TRBD1. The V gene's germline CDR1 is SEHNR and CDR2 FQNEAQ (reference sequence). The J segment lost 8 bases and the V segment lost 5 bases, leaving 11 bases of the junction unmatched. This CDR3 region has 15 residues. CDR3 DNA: TGTGCCAGCAGCCGGGGTGCAGGGGGGATGGAAAAACTGTTTTTT. As protein: CASSRGAGGMEKLFF.

The V call is TRBV6-2 or TRBV6-3, the J call TRBJ2-2; 8 bases align to TRBD1. Germline loops: CDR1 MNHEY, CDR2 SVGEGT. Trimming removed 0 bases from V and 4 bases from J; junction bases left unmatched: 4. The length of the CDR3 is 16 residues. This CDR3 is CASSYSGTGVTGELFF. The CDR3, as DNA: TGTGCCAGCAGTTACTCGGGGACAGGTGTCACCGGGGAGCTGTTTTTT.

V and J are TRBV7-9 and TRBJ2-7; D gene uncertain. The CDR3 has 15 residues. CDR1 is SEHNR and CDR2 is FQNEAQ in the germline V gene (reference sequence). V lost 3 bases to trimming and J lost 5 bases, with 17 bases between them. CDR3 in DNA: TGTGCCAGCAGCTTTGCCGGGCCCTTTCCCCACGAGCAGTACTTC. Translated: CASSFAGPFPHEQYF.

The chain links TRBV6-5 to TRBJ2-2; the match to TRBD2 covers 8 bases. This CDR3 is built from 15 residues. With 5 bases clipped from V and 1 base from J, the junction kept 3 bases outside the gene matches. Germline loops: CDR1 MNHEY, CDR2 SVGAGI. The DNA of the CDR3 is TGTGCCAGCAGTCTCCTAGCGGGGAACACCGGGGAGCTGTTTTTT. Protein: CASSLLAGNTGELFF.

CDR3 in DNA: TGTGCCACCAGCAGCCCCCGGGACATGACGGAGAGCTATGGCTACACCTTC. Protein: CATSSPRDMTESYGYTF. This chain links TRBV15 with TRBJ1-2, with a tentative D call TRBD1 (6 bases). The CDR3 runs to 17 residues. Germline assignment: CDR1 LNHNV and CDR2 YYDKDF (reference sequence). V was pared by 3 bases and J by 4 bases, with 21 bases between.

The chain has TRBV9 and TRBJ1-2, with D maybe TRBD1 (6 bases). From germline, CDR1 is SGDLS and CDR2 YYNGEE. The V end was cut by 4 bases, the J end by 8 bases, with 15 bases between. This CDR3 has 13 amino acids. The CDR3 is CASSRDTGEGYTF. The CDR3 nucleotides are TGTGCCAGCAGCCGGGACACCGGCGAGGGCTACACCTTC. The whole variable domain, remainder taken from reference TRBV9 and TRBJ1-2, is DSGVTQTPKHLITATGQRVTLRCSPRSGDLSVYWYQQSLDQGLQFLIQYYNGEERAKGNILERFSAQQFPDLHSELNLSSLELGDSALYFCASSRDTGEGYTFGSGTRLTVV.

This clone occurred a few times. The chain's CDR3 is CASSPTGYEQYF. CDR3 DNA sequence: TGTGCCAGCAGTCCGACGGGGTACGAGCAGTACTTC. The chain has TRBV9 and TRBJ2-7; D may be TRBD2 (5 bases). V lost 5 bases and J lost 4, with 10 bases in between. The V gene's germline CDR1 is SGDLS and CDR2 YYNGEE. The CDR3 loop spans 12 amino acids.

The chain recombines TRBV19 with TRBJ2-2, with D perhaps TRBD2 (5 bases). CDR1 and CDR2 from the germline V gene are LNHDA and SQIVND (reference sequence). There are 14 residues in the CDR3. V was cut by 2 bases and J by 7 bases, with 11 bases left in between. As DNA, the CDR3 is TGTGCCAGTAGTATAATTAGCGCTGGCGGGGAGCTGTTTTTT. It yields the protein CASSIISAGGELFF.

Notes on this clone: Germline is not matched at one junction end, which may reflect a read error. V usage is TRBV27 and J usage is TRBJ2-7, with 9 bases lining up with TRBD2. The CDR3 spans 13 residues. Germline assignment: CDR1 MNHEY and CDR2 SMNVEV (reference sequence). In DNA, the CDR3 is TGTGCCAGCAGTCCGCTGGGAAGCGGGAGGCCTGGCTTC. This encodes CASSPLGSGRPGF.

The genes are TRBV18 and TRBJ2-7, with 7 nucleotides matching TRBD2. CDR3 length: 14 residues. Germline CDR1 and CDR2: KGHSH and LQKENI. V gave up 2 bases and J gave up 2 bases; unmatched junction bases: 3. In DNA form, the CDR3 reads TGTGCCAGCTCACCAGGGAGGGGAGCCTACGAGCAGTACTTC. It specifies CASSPGRGAYEQYF.

V is TRBV30 and J is TRBJ1-6; 9 bases align to TRBD1. This CDR3 is built from 15 residues. Per the germline V gene, CDR1 is GTSNPN and CDR2 is SVGIG (reference sequence). V lost 0 bases, J lost 9 bases, and 6 bases stayed unmatched. CDR3 region: CAWSVLGTGRSPLHF. The CDR3 DNA follows: TGTGCCTGGAGTGTACTAGGGACAGGGCGTTCACCCCTCCACTTT.

This chain uses TRBV19 with TRBJ1-3; a possible D gene is TRBD1 (5 bases). Trimming left V 6 bases short and J 3 bases short, with 21 bases between. Germline assignment: CDR1 LNHDA and CDR2 SQIVND (reference sequence). The CDR3 runs to 17 residues. The CDR3 loop is CASSPRASGRGGNTIYF. The DNA for the CDR3 is TGTGCCAGTAGCCCCAGGGCCTCGGGGCGGGGTGGAAACACCATATATTTT.

This chain joins TRBV5-4 and TRBJ1-2; D is ambiguous. CDR3 length equals 17 residues. In germline, CDR1 is SGHNT, CDR2 YYREEE (reference sequence). V lost 2 bases, J lost 8 bases, and 25 bases lay in between. Here the CDR3 DNA reads TGTGCCAGCAGCTTAGAGGGTGCGGCAGCCAGCAACGGGGGCTACACCTTC. Its translation is CASSLEGAAASNGGYTF.

V usage is TRBV2 and J usage is TRBJ2-1; D unresolved. The CDR3 runs 11 residues. The V and J ends lost 5 bases and 8 bases respectively, with 7 bases between them. The V gene's germline CDR1 is SNHLY and CDR2 FYNNEI. The CDR3 DNA sequence: TGTGCCAGCAGTAATTATCATGAGCAGTTCTTC. Translated: CASSNYHEQFF.

The gene calls are TRBV4-3 and TRBJ2-7; 9 bases fit TRBD1. This CDR3 contains 15 residues. V dropped 4 bases and J dropped 3; count of bases not matched to a gene: 7. Germline V lookup: CDR1 LGHNA, CDR2 YSLEER. The CDR3 protein is CASSLTTGGGYEQYF. In nucleotides, the CDR3 is TGCGCCAGCAGCCTCACGACAGGGGGAGGCTACGAGCAGTACTTC.

This sequence joins TRBV19 and TRBJ1-2, with unresolved D. The CDR3 runs 13 residues. Deletions cut 6 bases from V and 7 bases from J, with 15 bases between. Germline V CDR1 and CDR2: LNHDA, SQIVND (reference sequence). The CDR3 sequence is CASRRESEGGYTF. CDR3 nucleotide sequence: TGTGCCAGTAGACGGGAGTCCGAGGGTGGCTACACCTTC.

The chain carries TRBV12-3 or TRBV12-4 and TRBJ1-1; D possibly corresponds to TRBD1 (6 bases). Trimming took 7 bases from V and 1 from J, leaving 10 bases between them. This CDR3 comprises 13 residues. In DNA, the CDR3 is TGTGCCAGCAAGCCCAGGGGGAACACTGAAGCTTTCTTT. Amino acids: CASKPRGNTEAFF.

V gene TRBV28 combines with J gene TRBJ2-4, with D possibly being TRBD1 or TRBD2 (5 bases each). The CDR3 loop spans 14 amino acids. Germline V gene data show CDR1 as MDHEN and CDR2 as SYDVKM. Trimming took off 8 bases at V and 1 base at J, with 12 bases between the two ends. The CDR3 here is CASGKGSAKNIQYF. CDR3 nucleotide sequence: TGTGCCAGCGGGAAGGGGAGCGCCAAAAACATTCAGTACTTC.

This sequence joins TRBV7-3 and TRBJ2-3; D is undetermined. Germline V gene data show CDR1 as SGHTA and CDR2 as FQGTGA. The V end was cut by 0 bases, the J end by 1 base, with 5 bases between. This CDR3 is 14 amino acids long. CDR3 sequence reads: CASSLTPRTDTQYF. The CDR3 coding sequence is TGTGCCAGCAGCTTAACCCCTCGCACAGATACGCAGTATTTT.

The V gene is TRBV11-2, the J gene TRBJ2-1; TRBD2 aligns across 7 bases. The germline gives CDR1 SGHAT, CDR2 FQNNGV. J gave up 1 base and V 8 bases, and 8 bases lay outside the gene matches. The CDR3 spans 15 residues. The CDR3 DNA is TGTGCCAGCCGCTCGGGTAGCGGGTCCTACAATGAGCAGTTCTTC. Translating it yields CASRSGSGSYNEQFF.

The rearrangement uses TRBV24-1 and TRBJ1-5; 9 bases agree with TRBD1. V shed 3 bases and J 7 bases; nucleotides not matched to a gene: 6. The CDR3 is 15 amino acids. Germline CDR1 reads KGHDR; CDR2 reads SFDVKD. The DNA of the CDR3 is TGTGCCACCAGTGATGGACAGGGGACGCGACAGCCCCAGCATTTT. It is translated as CATSDGQGTRQPQHF.

The rearrangement links TRBV2 to TRBJ2-3, with D uncertain. Germline CDR1 is SNHLY and CDR2 is FYNNEI. Trimming shortened V by 3 bases and J by 11 bases, and 18 bases separated the two germline ends. There are 14 residues in the CDR3. The CDR3 here is CASSDPGALTRQYF. The CDR3 DNA follows: TGTGCCAGCAGTGACCCCGGAGCTCTAACGAGGCAGTATTTT.

The chain combines TRBV4-1 with TRBJ1-2; 10 positions match TRBD1. The V gene's germline CDR1 is MGHRA and CDR2 YSYEKL. The J segment lost 3 bases and the V segment lost 1 base, leaving 5 bases of the junction unmatched. The length of the CDR3 is 16 residues. CDR3 DNA sequence: TGCGCCAGCAGCCAAGTGAGGACAGGGGGTGACTATGGCTACACCTTC. Encoded protein: CASSQVRTGGDYGYTF.